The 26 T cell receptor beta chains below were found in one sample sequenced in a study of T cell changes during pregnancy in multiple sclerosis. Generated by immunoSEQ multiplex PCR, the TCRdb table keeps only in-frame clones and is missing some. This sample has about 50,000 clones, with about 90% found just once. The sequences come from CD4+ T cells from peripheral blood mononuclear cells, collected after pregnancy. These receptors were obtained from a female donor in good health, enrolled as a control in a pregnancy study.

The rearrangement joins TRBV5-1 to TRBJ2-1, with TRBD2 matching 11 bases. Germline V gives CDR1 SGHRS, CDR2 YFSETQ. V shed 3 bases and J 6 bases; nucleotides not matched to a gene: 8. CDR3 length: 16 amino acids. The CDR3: CASSSPGLAALNEQFF. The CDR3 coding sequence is TGCGCCAGCAGCTCTCCGGGACTAGCGGCACTCAATGAGCAGTTCTTC.

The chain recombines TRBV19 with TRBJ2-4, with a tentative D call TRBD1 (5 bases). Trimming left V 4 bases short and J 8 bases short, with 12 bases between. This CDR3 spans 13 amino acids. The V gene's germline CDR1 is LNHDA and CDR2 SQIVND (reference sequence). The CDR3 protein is CASSSLGADIQYF. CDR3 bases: TGTGCCAGTAGTAGTTTAGGGGCTGACATTCAGTACTTC.

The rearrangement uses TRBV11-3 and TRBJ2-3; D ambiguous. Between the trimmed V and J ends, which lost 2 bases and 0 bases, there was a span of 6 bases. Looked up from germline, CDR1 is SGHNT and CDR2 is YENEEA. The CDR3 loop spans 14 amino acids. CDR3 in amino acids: CASSLMGSTDTQYF. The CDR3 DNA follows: TGTGCCAGCAGCTTAATGGGCAGCACAGATACGCAGTATTTT.

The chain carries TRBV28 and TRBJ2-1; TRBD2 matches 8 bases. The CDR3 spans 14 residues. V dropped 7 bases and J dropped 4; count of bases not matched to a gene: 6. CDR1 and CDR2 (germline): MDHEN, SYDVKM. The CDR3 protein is CASTGSGTYNEQFF. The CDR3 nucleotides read TGTGCCAGCACCGGTAGCGGGACATACAATGAGCAGTTCTTC. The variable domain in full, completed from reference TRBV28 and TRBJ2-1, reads DVKVTQSSRYLVKRTGEKVFLECVQDMDHENMFWYRQDPGLGLRLIYFSYDVKMKEKGDIPEGYSVSREKKERFSLILESASTNQTSMYLCASTGSGTYNEQFFGPGTRLTVL.

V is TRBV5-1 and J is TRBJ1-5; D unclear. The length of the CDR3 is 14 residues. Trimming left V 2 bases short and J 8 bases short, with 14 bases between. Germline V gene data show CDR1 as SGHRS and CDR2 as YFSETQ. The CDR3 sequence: CASSLTEAKEPQHF. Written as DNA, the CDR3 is TGCGCCAGCAGCTTAACGGAGGCTAAGGAGCCCCAGCATTTT. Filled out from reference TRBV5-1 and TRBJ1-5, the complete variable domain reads KAGVTQTPRYLIKTRGQQVTLSCSPISGHRSVSWYQQTPGQGLQFLFEYFSETQRNKGNFPGRFSGRQFSNSRSEMNVSTLELGDSALYLCASSLTEAKEPQHFGDGTRLSIL.

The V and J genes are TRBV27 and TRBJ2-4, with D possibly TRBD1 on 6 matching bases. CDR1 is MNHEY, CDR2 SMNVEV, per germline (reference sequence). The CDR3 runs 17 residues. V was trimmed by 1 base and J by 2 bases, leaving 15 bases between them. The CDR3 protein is CASSLLGALVTKNIQYF. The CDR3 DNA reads TGTGCCAGCAGTTTATTGGGGGCCCTTGTGACCAAAAACATTCAGTACTTC.

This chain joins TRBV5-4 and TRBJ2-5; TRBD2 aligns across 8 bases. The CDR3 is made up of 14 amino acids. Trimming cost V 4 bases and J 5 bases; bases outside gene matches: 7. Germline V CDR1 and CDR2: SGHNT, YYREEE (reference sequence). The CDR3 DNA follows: TGTGCCAGCAGCCGGGGACTAGATCTGGAGACCCAGTACTTC. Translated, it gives CASSRGLDLETQYF.

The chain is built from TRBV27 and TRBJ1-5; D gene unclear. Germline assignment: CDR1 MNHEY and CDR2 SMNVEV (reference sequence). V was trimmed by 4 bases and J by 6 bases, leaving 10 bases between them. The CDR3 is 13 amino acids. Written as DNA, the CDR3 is TGTGCCAGCAGTTCCGAGGAGGGTCAGCCCCAGCATTTT. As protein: CASSSEEGQPQHF.

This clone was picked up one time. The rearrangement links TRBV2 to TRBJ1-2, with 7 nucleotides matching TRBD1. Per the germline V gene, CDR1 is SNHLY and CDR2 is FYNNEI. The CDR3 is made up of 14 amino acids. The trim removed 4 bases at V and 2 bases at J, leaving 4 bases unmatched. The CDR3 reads CASSGNRGNYGYTF. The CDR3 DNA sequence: TGTGCCAGCAGTGGTAACAGGGGAAACTATGGCTACACCTTC. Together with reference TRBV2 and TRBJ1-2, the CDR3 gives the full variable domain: EPEVTQTPSHQVTQMGQEVILRCVPISNHLYFYWYRQILGQKVEFLVSFYNNEISEKSEIFDDQFSVERPDGSNFTLKIRSTKLEDSAMYFCASSGNRGNYGYTFGSGTRLTVV.

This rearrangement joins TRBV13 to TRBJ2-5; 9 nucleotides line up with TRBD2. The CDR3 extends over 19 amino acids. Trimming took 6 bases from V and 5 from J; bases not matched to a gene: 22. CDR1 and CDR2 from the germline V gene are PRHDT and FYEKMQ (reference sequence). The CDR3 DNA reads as TGTGCCAGCAGGACTCCACTCAGACTAGCGGAGGAACCCGGGGAGACCCAGTACTTC. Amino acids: CASRTPLRLAEEPGETQYF.

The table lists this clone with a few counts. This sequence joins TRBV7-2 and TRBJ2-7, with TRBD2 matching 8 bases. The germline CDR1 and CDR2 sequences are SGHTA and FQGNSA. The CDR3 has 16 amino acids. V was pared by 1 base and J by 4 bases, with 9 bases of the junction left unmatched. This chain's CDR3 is CASSLGGSGLGYEQYF. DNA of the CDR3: TGTGCCAGCAGCTTAGGAGGTTCGGGACTAGGGTACGAGCAGTACTTC.

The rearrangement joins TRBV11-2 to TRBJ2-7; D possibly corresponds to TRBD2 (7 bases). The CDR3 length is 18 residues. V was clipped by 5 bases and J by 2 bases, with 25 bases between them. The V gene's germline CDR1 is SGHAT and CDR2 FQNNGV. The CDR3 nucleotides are TGTGCCAGCAGCACACTCCAAAGGGCTGGGGGGGCCGCCTACGAGCAGTACTTC. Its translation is CASSTLQRAGGAAYEQYF. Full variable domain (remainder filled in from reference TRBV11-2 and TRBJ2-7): EAGVAQSPRYKIIEKRQSVAFWCNPISGHATLYWYQQILGQGPKLLIQFQNNGVVDDSQLPKDRFSAERLKGVDSTLKIQPAKLEDSAVYLCASSTLQRAGGAAYEQYFGPGTRLTVT.

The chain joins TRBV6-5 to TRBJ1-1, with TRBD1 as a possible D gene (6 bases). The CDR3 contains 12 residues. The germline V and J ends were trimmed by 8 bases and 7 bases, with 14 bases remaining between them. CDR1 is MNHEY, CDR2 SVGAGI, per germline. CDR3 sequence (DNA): TGTGCCAGCCAAGGACAGTACGGTGAAGCTTTCTTT. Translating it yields CASQGQYGEAFF.

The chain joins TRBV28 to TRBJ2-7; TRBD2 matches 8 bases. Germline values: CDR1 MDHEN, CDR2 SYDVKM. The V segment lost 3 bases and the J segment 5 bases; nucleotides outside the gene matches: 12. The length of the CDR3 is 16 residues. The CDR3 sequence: CASSFAGGVYPHEQYF. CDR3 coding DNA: TGTGCCAGCAGTTTCGCGGGGGGCGTGTACCCCCACGAGCAGTACTTC.

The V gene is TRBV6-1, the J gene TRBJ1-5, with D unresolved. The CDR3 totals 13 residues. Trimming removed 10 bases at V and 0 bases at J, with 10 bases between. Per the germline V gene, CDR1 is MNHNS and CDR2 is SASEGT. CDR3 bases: TGTGCCATTCAGGATTATAGCAATCAGCCCCAGCATTTT. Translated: CAIQDYSNQPQHF.

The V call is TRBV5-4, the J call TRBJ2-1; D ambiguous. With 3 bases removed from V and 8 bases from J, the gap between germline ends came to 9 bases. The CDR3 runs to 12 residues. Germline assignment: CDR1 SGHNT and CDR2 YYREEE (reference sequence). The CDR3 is CASSSVVHEQFF. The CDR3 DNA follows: TGTGCCAGCAGCTCGGTTGTCCATGAGCAGTTCTTC.

CDR3 residues: CASSLEGLTDTQYF. In DNA, the CDR3 is TGTGCCAGCAGCTTGGAGGGGTTAACAGATACGCAGTATTTT. J is TRBJ2-3 and V is TRBV5-4; TRBD1 might be the D (5 bases). Germline assignment: CDR1 SGHNT and CDR2 YYREEE (reference sequence). The CDR3 covers 14 residues. V lost 0 bases, J lost 3 bases, and 8 bases lay in between.

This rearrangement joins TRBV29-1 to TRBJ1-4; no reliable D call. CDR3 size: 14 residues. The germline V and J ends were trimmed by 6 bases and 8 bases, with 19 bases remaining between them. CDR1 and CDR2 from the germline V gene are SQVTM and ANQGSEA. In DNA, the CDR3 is TGCAGCGTAGATACAACGGGATTAGGAGAAAAACTGTTTTTT. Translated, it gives CSVDTTGLGEKLFF.

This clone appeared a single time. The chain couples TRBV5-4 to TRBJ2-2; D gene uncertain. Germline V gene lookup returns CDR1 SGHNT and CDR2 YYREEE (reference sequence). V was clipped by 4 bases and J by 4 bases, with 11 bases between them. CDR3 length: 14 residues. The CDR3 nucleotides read TGTGCCAGCAGCCTTCGTCTCGGCACCGGGGAGCTGTTTTTT. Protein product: CASSLRLGTGELFF.

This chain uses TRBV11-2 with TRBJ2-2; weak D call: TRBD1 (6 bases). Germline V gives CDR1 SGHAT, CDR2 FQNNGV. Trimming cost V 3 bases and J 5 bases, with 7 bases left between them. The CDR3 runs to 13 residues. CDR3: CASSFQGTGELFF. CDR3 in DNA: TGTGCCAGCAGCTTCCAGGGGACCGGGGAGCTGTTTTTT.

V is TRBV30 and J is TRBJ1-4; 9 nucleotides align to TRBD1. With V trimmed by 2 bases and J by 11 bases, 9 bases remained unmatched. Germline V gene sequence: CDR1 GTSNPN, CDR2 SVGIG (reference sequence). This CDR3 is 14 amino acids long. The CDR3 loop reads CAWSSPDRGGKLFF. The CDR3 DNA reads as TGTGCCTGGAGTTCACCGGACAGGGGAGGGAAACTGTTTTTT.

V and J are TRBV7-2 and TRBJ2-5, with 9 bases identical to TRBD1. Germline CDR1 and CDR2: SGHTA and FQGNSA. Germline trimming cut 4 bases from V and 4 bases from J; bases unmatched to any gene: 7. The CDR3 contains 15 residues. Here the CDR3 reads CASSSRDRVGETQYF. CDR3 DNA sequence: TGTGCCAGCAGCTCCCGGGACAGGGTTGGAGAGACCCAGTACTTC. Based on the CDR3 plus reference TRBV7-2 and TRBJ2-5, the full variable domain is GAGVSQSPSNKVTEKGKDVELRCDPISGHTALYWYRQSLGQGLEFLIYFQGNSAPDKSGLPSDRFSAERTGGSVSTLTIQRTQQEDSAVYLCASSSRDRVGETQYFGPGTRLLVL.

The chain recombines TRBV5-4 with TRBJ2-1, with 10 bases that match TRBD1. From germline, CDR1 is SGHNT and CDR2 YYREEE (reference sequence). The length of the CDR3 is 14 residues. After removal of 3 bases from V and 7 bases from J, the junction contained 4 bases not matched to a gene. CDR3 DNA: TGTGCCAGCAGCTCAAAGGGACAGGGGAATGAGCAGTTCTTC. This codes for CASSSKGQGNEQFF.

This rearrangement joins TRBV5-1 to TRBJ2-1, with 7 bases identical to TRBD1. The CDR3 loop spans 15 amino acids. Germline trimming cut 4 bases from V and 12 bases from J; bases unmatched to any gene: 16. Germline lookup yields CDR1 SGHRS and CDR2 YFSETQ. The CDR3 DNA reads TGCGCCAGCAGCCACGGGGACAGCCGAGGGCTTGCGCAGTTCTTC. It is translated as CASSHGDSRGLAQFF.

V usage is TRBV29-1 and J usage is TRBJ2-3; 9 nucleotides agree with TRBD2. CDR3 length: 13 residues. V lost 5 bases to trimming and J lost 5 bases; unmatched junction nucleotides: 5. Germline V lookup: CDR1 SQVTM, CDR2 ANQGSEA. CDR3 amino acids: CSVKREVGDTQYF. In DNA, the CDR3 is TGCAGCGTTAAGCGGGAGGTGGGAGATACGCAGTATTTT.

The CDR3 nucleotides read TGTGCCAGCAGCTTTCTCCTCCCACAGGGAGGGGGGGAGACCCAGTACTTC. This gives the protein CASSFLLPQGGGETQYF. This chain connects TRBV7-9 to TRBJ2-5; TRBD2 might be the D (7 bases). The germline V gene encodes CDR1 SEHNR and CDR2 FQNEAQ (reference sequence). Deletions cut 3 bases from V and 5 bases from J, with 22 bases between. This CDR3 contains 17 residues.